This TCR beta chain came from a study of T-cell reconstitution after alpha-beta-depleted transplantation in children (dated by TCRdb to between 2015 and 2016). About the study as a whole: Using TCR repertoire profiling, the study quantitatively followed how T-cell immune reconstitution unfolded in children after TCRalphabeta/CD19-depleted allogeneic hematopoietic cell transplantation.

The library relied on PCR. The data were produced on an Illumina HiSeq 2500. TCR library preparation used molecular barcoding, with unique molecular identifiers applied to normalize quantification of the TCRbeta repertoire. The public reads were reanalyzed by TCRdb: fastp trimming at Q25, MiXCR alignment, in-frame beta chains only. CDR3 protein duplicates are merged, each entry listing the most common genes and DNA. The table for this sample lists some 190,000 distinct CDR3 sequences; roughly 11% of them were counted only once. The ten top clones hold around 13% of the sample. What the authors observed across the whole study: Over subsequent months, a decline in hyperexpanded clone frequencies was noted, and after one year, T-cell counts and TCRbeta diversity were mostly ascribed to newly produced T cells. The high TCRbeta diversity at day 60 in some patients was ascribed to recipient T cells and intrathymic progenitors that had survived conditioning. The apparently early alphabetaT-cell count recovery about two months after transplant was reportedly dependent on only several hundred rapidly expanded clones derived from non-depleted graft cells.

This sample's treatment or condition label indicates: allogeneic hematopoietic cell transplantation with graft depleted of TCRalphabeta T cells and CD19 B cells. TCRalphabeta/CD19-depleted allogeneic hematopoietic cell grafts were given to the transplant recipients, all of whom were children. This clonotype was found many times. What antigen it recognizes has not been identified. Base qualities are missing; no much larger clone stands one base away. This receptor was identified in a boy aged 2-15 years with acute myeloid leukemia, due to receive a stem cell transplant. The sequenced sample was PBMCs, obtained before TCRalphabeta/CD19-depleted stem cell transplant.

The nucleotide sequence is given as TGTGCCAGCAGCCCCAGGAGTTTGGTAAATGAGCAGTTCTTC. The translation is CASSPRSLVNEQFF. Recombination connected TRBV3-1 to TRBJ2-1; a confident D gene designation cannot be given. The CDR3 holds 14 amino acids from the cysteine to the phenylalanine. Only CDR3 DNA is held: 42 bases, read in frame from base 1. Sequences LGHDT (CDR1) and YNNKEL (CDR2) are obtained from the germline V gene (reference sequence). Trimming takes 4 bases from V and 7 bases from J, and the germline ends sit 14 bases apart.